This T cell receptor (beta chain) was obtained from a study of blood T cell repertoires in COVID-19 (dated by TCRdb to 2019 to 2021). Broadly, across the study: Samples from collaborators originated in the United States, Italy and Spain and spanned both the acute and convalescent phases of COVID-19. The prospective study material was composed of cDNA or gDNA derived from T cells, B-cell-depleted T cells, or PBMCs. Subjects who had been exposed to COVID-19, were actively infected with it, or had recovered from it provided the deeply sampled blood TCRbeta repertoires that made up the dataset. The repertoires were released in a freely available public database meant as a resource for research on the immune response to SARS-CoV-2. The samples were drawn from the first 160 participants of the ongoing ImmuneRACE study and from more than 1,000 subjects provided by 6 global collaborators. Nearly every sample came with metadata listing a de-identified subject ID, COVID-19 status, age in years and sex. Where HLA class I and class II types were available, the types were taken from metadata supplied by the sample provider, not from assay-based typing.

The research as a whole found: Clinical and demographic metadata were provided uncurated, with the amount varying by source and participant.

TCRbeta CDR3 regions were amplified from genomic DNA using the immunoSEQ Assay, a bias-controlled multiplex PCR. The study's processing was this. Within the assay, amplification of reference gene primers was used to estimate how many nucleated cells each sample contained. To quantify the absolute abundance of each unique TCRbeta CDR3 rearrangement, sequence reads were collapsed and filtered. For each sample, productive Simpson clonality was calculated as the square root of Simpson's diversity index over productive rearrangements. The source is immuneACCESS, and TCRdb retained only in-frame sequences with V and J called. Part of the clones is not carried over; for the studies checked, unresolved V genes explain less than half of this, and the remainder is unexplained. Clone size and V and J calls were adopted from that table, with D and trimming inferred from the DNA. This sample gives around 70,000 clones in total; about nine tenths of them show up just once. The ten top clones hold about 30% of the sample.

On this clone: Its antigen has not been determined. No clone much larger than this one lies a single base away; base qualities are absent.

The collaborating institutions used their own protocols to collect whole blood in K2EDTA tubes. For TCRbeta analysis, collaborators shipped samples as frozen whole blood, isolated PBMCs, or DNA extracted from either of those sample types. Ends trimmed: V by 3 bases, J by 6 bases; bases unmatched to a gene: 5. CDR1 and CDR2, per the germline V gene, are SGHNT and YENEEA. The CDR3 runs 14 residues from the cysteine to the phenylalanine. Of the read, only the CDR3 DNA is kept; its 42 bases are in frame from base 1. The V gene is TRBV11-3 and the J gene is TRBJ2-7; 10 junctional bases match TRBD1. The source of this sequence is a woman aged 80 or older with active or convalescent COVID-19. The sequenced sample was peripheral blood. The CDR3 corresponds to CASSFSWTGGEQYF. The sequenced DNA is TGTGCCAGCAGCTTTTCCTGGACAGGGGGCGAGCAGTACTTC.